The rows below give T cell receptor beta chains drawn from one sample of a study of CD8 T cells in ankylosing spondylitis. TCRdb re-called the 5' RACE reads with MiXCR, one entry per CDR3 protein. The sample records 200,000 to 250,000 distinct CDR3 sequences, about 17% being singletons. Sequenced sample: blood, either unsorted or a sorted T cell fraction (not recorded which). The receptors were gathered from a male donor with ankylosing spondylitis. Both conserved end residues are part of each CDR3. The D gene is left open where the match is weak. Clone size is shown for a subset of rows, as once, few, many or a class of expanded clone.

J gene	D gene	CDR3 length	V gene	clone size	CDR3 DNA	CDR3 protein
TRBJ2-7	TRBD1	14	TRBV2	few	TGTGCCAGCAGGGGGACAGGGGCCACCTACGAGCAGTACTTC	CASRGTGATYEQYF
TRBJ2-1	-	15	TRBV4-1	-	TGCGCCAGCAGCCAAGCATGGGGCACCAAGAATGAGCAGTTCTTC	CASSQAWGTKNEQFF
TRBJ2-7	TRBD2	16	TRBV20-1	-	TGCAGTGCTAGAGATCATAGGACTAGCGGAACCTACGAGCAGTACTTC	CSARDHRTSGTYEQYF
TRBJ2-7	TRBD1	15	TRBV5-1	few	TGCGCCAGCAGCACGGGACAGGATATGCGCTACGAGCAGTACTTC	CASSTGQDMRYEQYF
TRBJ1-5	-	11	TRBV28	once	TGTGCCAGCAGCATTAATCAGCCCCAGCATTTT	CASSINQPQHF
TRBJ2-5	TRBD2	17	TRBV4-1	once	TGCGCCAGCAGCCAACCCAAGGGACTAGCGGAACAAGAGACCCAGTACTTC	CASSQPKGLAEQETQYF
TRBJ2-2	-	13	TRBV4-3	few	TGCGCCAGCAGCCAAGAAAACACCGGGGAGCTGTTTTTT	CASSQENTGELFF
TRBJ2-7	TRBD1	15	TRBV27	-	TGTGCCAGCAGTTTCTCCGGGACAGGGTGGTACGAGCAGTACTTC	CASSFSGTGWYEQYF
TRBJ1-1	TRBD1	15	TRBV7-9	-	TGTGCCAGCAGCTTAACCGGGACAGGGCATGATGAAGCTTTCTTT	CASSLTGTGHDEAFF
TRBJ2-2	-	13	TRBV6-2/TRBV6-3	-	TGTGCCAGCAGTTTCTGGGGATCCGGGGAGCTGTTTTTT	CASSFWGSGELFF
TRBJ2-1	-	14	TRBV4-2	-	TGTGCCAGCAGCCAAGAGGCTAGTTCGGATGAGCAGTTCTTC	CASSQEASSDEQFF
TRBJ2-7	-	13	TRBV2	-	TGTGCCAGCAGTGAAGGTGGGTTCAACGAGCAGTACTTC	CASSEGGFNEQYF
TRBJ2-7	TRBD2	14	TRBV2	-	TGTGCCAGCAGTGAGTTAGCGGGCCACTACGAGCAGTACTTC	CASSELAGHYEQYF
TRBJ1-5	-	14	TRBV19	-	TGTGCCAGTAGTTACAGGGACGGCAATCAGCCCCAGCATTTT	CASSYRDGNQPQHF
TRBJ2-2	TRBD2	18	TRBV5-1	-	TGCGCCAGCAGCTTGGACGTTGGGGCGGGAGAGAGGACCGGGGAGCTGTTTTTT	CASSLDVGAGERTGELFF
TRBJ1-2	-	18	TRBV4-1	-	TGCGCCAGCAGCCAAGGCAAAGTGTTCAGGAAAGCTAACTATGGCTACACCTTC	CASSQGKVFRKANYGYTF
TRBJ1-2	TRBD1	16	TRBV24-1	-	TGTGCCACCAGTAGTGACAGGGACCATCCCGACTATGGCTACACCTTC	CATSSDRDHPDYGYTF
TRBJ2-3	-	15	TRBV13	-	TGTGCCAGCAGCTTAGTAACGGGGGACACAGATACGCAGTATTTT	CASSLVTGDTDTQYF
TRBJ2-7	TRBD2	16	TRBV6-1	-	TGTGCCAGCAGTCTTCTAGCGGGAGGTCTCCCGTACGAGCAGTACTTC	CASSLLAGGLPYEQYF
TRBJ2-1	-	18	TRBV4-3	few	TGCGCCAGCAGAGCCAAGGTCATCCCCGATTGGGACTACAATGAGCAGTTCTTC	CASRAKVIPDWDYNEQFF
TRBJ1-2	-	14	TRBV5-1	many	TGCGCCAGCAGCTTGGAGACAAGCTCCTATGGCTACACCTTC	CASSLETSSYGYTF
TRBJ2-5	-	14	TRBV29-1	many	TGCAGCGTTGTGGCAGGGTGGGTAGGAGAGACCCAGTACTTC	CSVVAGWVGETQYF
TRBJ2-2	-	13	TRBV20-1	-	TGCAGTGCTAGAGATATAGACACCGGGGAGCTGTTTTTT	CSARDIDTGELFF
TRBJ2-3	TRBD1	15	TRBV12-3/TRBV12-4	-	TGTGCCAGCAGACCCGGGACAGGGGCCACAGATACGCAGTATTTT	CASRPGTGATDTQYF
TRBJ2-7	-	15	TRBV4-1	-	TGCGCCAGCAGCCAAGGGGTGGGGGGAACCCACGAGCAGTACTTC	CASSQGVGGTHEQYF
TRBJ2-3	-	12	TRBV29-1	many	TGCAGGGGCGAGACCAGCACAGATACGCAGTATTTT	CRGETSTDTQYF
TRBJ2-7	-	15	TRBV10-3	few	TGTGCCATCAGTGAAGAGACTTTCTTCTCCTACGAGCAGTACTTC	CAISEETFFSYEQYF
TRBJ2-2	-	15	TRBV9	-	TGTGCCAGCAGCGGGGTGCAGGGTGGCACCGGGGAGCTGTTTTTT	CASSGVQGGTGELFF
TRBJ2-7	TRBD1	14	TRBV11-2	-	TGTGCCAGCAGCTTCTGGGACAGCACCTACGAGCAGTACTTC	CASSFWDSTYEQYF
TRBJ2-3	TRBD1	14	TRBV12-5	-	TGTGCTAGTGGTCAGGGGGACCGTCCAGATACGCAGTATTTT	CASGQGDRPDTQYF
TRBJ2-2	TRBD1	14	TRBV3-1	-	TGTGCCAGCAGCCGGGGACAGGAGGTCGGGGAGCTGTTTTTT	CASSRGQEVGELFF